This TCR beta chain appears in the sequencing data of a study of vaccination and CD4 T cells after COVID-19. Whole-study context: Six males and four females, two Hispanic, made up the convalescents.

This clonotype was recorded a few times. Its antigen is not identified. Treatment noted: approximately nine-day PBMC culture with coronavirus spike peptide pools or control peptides (ViraFEST assay). Trimming cost V 7 bases and J 4 bases, with 13 bases left between them. This CDR3 contains 13 residues. Germline V gene sequence: CDR1 SEHNR, CDR2 FQNEAQ (reference sequence). Overall study results and limits: Convalescent patient numbers were relatively low, with no early post-infection timepoints. Median SARS-CoV-2-reactive clonotype numbers went from about 20 to 38; this increase was not significant.

Oncomine TCR Beta short-read sequencing was applied to DNA from cultured CD4+ T cells. It was cultured CD4+ T cells from which genomic DNA was extracted. Using its own MiXCR run on the PCR reads, TCRdb lists one record per CDR3 protein. The table records roughly 10,000 distinct CDR3 sequences, approximately 52% of them present only once. The TCR originated in a human donor who had recovered from COVID-19. The chain employs TRBV7-9 and TRBJ2-5; weak D call: TRBD2 (6 bases). The specimen sequenced was CD4+ T cells from blood, cultured in vitro. The CDR3 DNA is TGTGCCAGCATGCCAGGGAGGAGAGAGACCCAGTACTTC. Translated: CASMPGRRETQYF.